This T cell receptor beta chain came from a study of CD8 T cells in ankylosing spondylitis. Study findings and constraints: Typical of ankylosing spondylitis blood, it appeared, was a TCR beta motif of roughly eight highly homologous variants. In peripheral blood, disease-linked CD8+ clones occurred at relatively low frequencies. Within matched ankylosing spondylitis synovial fluid, disease-linked clones were reportedly significantly enriched.

On this clonotype: What it recognizes is unknown.

One entry per CDR3 protein, called by TCRdb with MiXCR from the 5' RACE reads. This sample has fewer than 400,000 distinct CDR3 sequences; 20% to 25% occur once, and the top ten carry about 16%. The CDR3 has 15 residues. The J segment lost 7 bases and the V segment lost 0 bases, leaving 9 bases of the junction unmatched. CDR1 is SGHRS and CDR2 is YFSETQ in the germline V gene. The chain carries TRBV5-1 and TRBJ1-1; 7 nucleotides align to TRBD1. Sequenced: blood, either unsorted or a sorted T cell fraction (not recorded which). This sequence was found in a male donor with ankylosing spondylitis. The DNA for the CDR3 is TGCGCCAGCAGCTTGGGGACAGGCCCGATGGGTGAAGCTTTCTTT. Its protein product is CASSLGTGPMGEAFF.